The entry below gives a single T cell receptor beta chain sequence along with its context. This CDR3 has 13 amino acids. Germline assignment: CDR1 LGHDT and CDR2 YNNKEL (reference sequence). The V end lost 0 bases, the J end lost 4 bases, and 6 bases lay between the germline ends. TCRdb keeps only in-frame clones here, not all; method: immunoSEQ multiplex PCR. Of 190,000 or so clones in the sample, around 90% were seen once. The data are from a study of blood T cell repertoires in COVID-19. The overall study: Some COVID-19 samples were acute and others convalescent; all came from the United States, Italy and Spain.

The TCR sequence derives from a man aged 40-50 years with active or convalescent COVID-19. The chain carries TRBV3-1 (or the pseudogene TRBV3-2) and TRBJ2-5, with D tentatively TRBD1 (6 bases). Sequencing was carried out using peripheral blood. The CDR3 spells CASSQDRGETQYF. As DNA, the CDR3 is TGTGCCAGCAGCCAAGACAGGGGAGAGACCCAGTACTTC.